This T cell receptor beta chain appears in the sequencing data of a study of blood T cell repertoires in COVID-19. Study context: Samples came from the United States, Italy and Spain, spanning acute and convalescent COVID-19. The cDNA or gDNA used as material had been derived from T cells, B-cell-depleted T cells, or PBMCs.

Only in-frame clones appear in the TCRdb table, and some are missing; sequencing was by immunoSEQ multiplex PCR. The repertoire holds approximately 240,000 clones, 82% seen once, with approximately 5% in the top ten. The CDR3 runs to 14 residues. Germline assignment: CDR1 SGHRS and CDR2 YFSETQ. V was pared by 0 bases and J by 4 bases, with 10 bases between. The chain links TRBV5-1 to TRBJ1-2; tentative D call: TRBD1 (5 bases). This TCR was recovered from a woman at least 80 years old with active or convalescent COVID-19. The specimen was peripheral blood. The CDR3 loop is CASSLGQLGYGYTF. The CDR3 region has the DNA TGCGCCAGCAGCTTGGGACAGCTGGGCTATGGCTACACCTTC.